The 28 T cell receptor beta chains in this list originate from one sample, sequenced in a study of T cells in Graves' hyperthyroidism and ophthalmopathy. Amplification of TCR beta CDR3 regions used RNA as the template. The HTBI primer set drove a first-round RT-PCR of the TCR CDR3. TCRdb re-analysed the multiplex PCR reads in MiXCR, keeping a single row per CDR3 protein. This sample carries approximately 400,000 distinct CDR3 sequences, approximately 13% of them seen once, and the ten largest clones take around 20%. Sequenced: blood. Receptor source: a man aged 25 to 45 with Graves' hyperthyroidism that later progressed to Graves' ophthalmopathy.

Concerning this clonotype itself: A much more abundant neighbour one base away suggests this may be a read error. The chain joins TRBV6-1 to TRBJ2-1; D is uncertain. This CDR3 has 14 residues. Germline V gene lookup returns CDR1 MNHNS and CDR2 SASEGT. The ends were cut back, 5 bases at V and 3 bases at J, with 11 bases in the middle. As DNA, the CDR3 is TGTGCCAGCAGTCCTGGGAACCTCTACAATGAGCAGTTCTTC. This translates into CASSPGNLYNEQFF.

This clonotype was seen at least ten times. The chain carries TRBV7-9 and TRBJ2-7, with TRBD1 matching 10 bases. The germline V gene has CDR1 SEHNR and CDR2 FQNEAQ (reference sequence). This CDR3 spans 15 amino acids. Germline trimming cut 5 bases from V and 5 bases from J; bases unmatched to any gene: 9. The CDR3 DNA sequence: TGTGCCAGCAGCGTTACGGGACAGGGGAACCACGAGCAGTACTTC. Its protein is CASSVTGQGNHEQYF.

This clonotype was seen a few times. The genes are TRBV28 and TRBJ1-2; 9 nucleotides match TRBD1. V lost 7 bases and J lost 7; bases outside the gene matches: 7. This CDR3 spans 13 amino acids. Per the germline V gene, CDR1 is MDHEN and CDR2 is SYDVKM. Here the CDR3 reads CASTPQGARGYTF. The CDR3, as DNA: TGTGCCAGCACCCCACAGGGGGCGCGTGGCTACACCTTC.

This clonotype was seen at least ten times. The chain couples TRBV7-2 to TRBJ2-5, with D possibly TRBD1 on 7 matching bases. V lost 5 bases and J 4 bases, leaving 17 bases between the germline ends. The CDR3 has 15 amino acids. Germline loops: CDR1 SGHTA, CDR2 FQGNSA. In nucleotides, the CDR3 is TGTGCCAGCAGCCATCAGGGGGGTTCTCTAGAGACCCAGTACTTC. Protein product: CASSHQGGSLETQYF. Together with reference TRBV7-2 and TRBJ2-5, the CDR3 gives the full variable domain: GAGVSQSPSNKVTEKGKDVELRCDPISGHTALYWYRQSLGQGLEFLIYFQGNSAPDKSGLPSDRFSAERTGGSVSTLTIQRTQQEDSAVYLCASSHQGGSLETQYFGPGTRLLVL.

This clonotype came up many times. The V call is TRBV5-4, the J call TRBJ2-1; D uncertain. Trimming stripped 1 base from V and 0 bases from J, with 8 bases between. CDR3 size: 15 residues. Germline V gene data show CDR1 as SGHNT and CDR2 as YYREEE (reference sequence). DNA for the CDR3: TGTGCCAGCAGCTTGACGGCAAACTCCTACAATGAGCAGTTCTTC. This gives the protein CASSLTANSYNEQFF.

This clonotype has at least ten counts. The rearrangement links TRBV28 to TRBJ1-5, with TRBD1 identical over 9 bases. Trimming cost V 6 bases and J 7 bases; bases outside gene matches: 10. Per the germline V gene, CDR1 is MDHEN and CDR2 is SYDVKM. CDR3 length: 15 amino acids. CDR3: CASSPGQGRGQPQHF. CDR3 in DNA: TGTGCCAGCAGCCCAGGACAGGGGAGGGGGCAGCCCCAGCATTTT.

This clonotype appeared many times. This chain joins TRBV28 and TRBJ2-7, with 7 bases aligning to TRBD1. Germline lookup yields CDR1 MDHEN and CDR2 SYDVKM. The ends lost 5 bases at V and 1 base at J; junction bases unmatched: 5. CDR3 size: 14 residues. In nucleotides, the CDR3 is TGTGCCAGCAGTCACGGACAGGTATCCTACGAGCAGTACTTC. Its protein is CASSHGQVSYEQYF.

In its sample, this clonotype was seen many times. The J gene is TRBJ1-5, the V gene TRBV14; D unresolved. CDR3 length: 13 residues. Trimming removed 1 base from V and 6 bases from J, with 7 bases in between. In germline, CDR1 is SGHDN, CDR2 FVKESK. The CDR3 loop reads CASSQGELQPQHF. CDR3 nucleotides: TGTGCCAGCAGCCAAGGAGAACTTCAGCCCCAGCATTTT.

At least ten counts were recorded for this clonotype. This rearrangement joins TRBV5-1 to TRBJ1-2, with D possibly matching TRBD1 (5 bases). Germline CDR1 reads SGHRS; CDR2 reads YFSETQ. This CDR3 spans 15 amino acids. Trimming removed 6 bases from V and 8 bases from J, with 23 bases in between. CDR3 nucleotides: TGCGCCAGCACCCGCCACGGACAAGCGAGGGAAGGCTACACCTTC. Encoded protein: CASTRHGQAREGYTF. Looking up the rest from reference TRBV5-1 and TRBJ1-2 gives the full variable domain: KAGVTQTPRYLIKTRGQQVTLSCSPISGHRSVSWYQQTPGQGLQFLFEYFSETQRNKGNFPGRFSGRQFSNSRSEMNVSTLELGDSALYLCASTRHGQAREGYTFGSGTRLTVV.

The chain carries TRBV5-1 and TRBJ2-3; D is ambiguous. Trimming took off 5 bases at V and 1 base at J, with 14 bases between the two ends. The germline V gene has CDR1 SGHRS and CDR2 YFSETQ. This CDR3 has 15 amino acids. The CDR3 nucleotides are TGCGCCAGCAGGGACCTCGGCCTTGGCACAGATACGCAGTATTTT. This translates into CASRDLGLGTDTQYF.

With respect to this clonotype: A far larger clone differs by one base, so this is likely a read error. J is TRBJ2-7 and V is TRBV27; tentatively, D is TRBD2 (6 bases). Germline values: CDR1 MNHEY, CDR2 SMNVEV (reference sequence). Trimming took 3 bases from V and 5 from J, leaving 8 bases between them. The CDR3 has 12 residues. CDR3 nucleotide sequence: TGTGCCAGCAGTTTGGGGGGAAACGAGCAGTACGTC. Translated: CASSLGGNEQYV.

This clonotype was seen repeatedly, ten times or more. The chain joins TRBV7-8 to TRBJ2-5; 8 bases are a match to TRBD1. The V segment lost 2 bases and the J segment 5 bases; nucleotides outside the gene matches: 7. This CDR3 is built from 15 residues. Germline loops: CDR1 SGHVS, CDR2 FQNEAQ. CDR3 region: CASSLLKTGVETQYF. CDR3 coding DNA: TGTGCCAGCAGCTTACTAAAGACAGGGGTGGAGACCCAGTACTTC.

This clonotype was detected ten times or more. The chain links TRBV6-1 to TRBJ1-2, with D unclear. Trimming stripped 8 bases from V and 2 bases from J, with 15 bases between. CDR3 size: 14 residues. The germline gives CDR1 MNHNS, CDR2 SASEGT. The CDR3 nucleotides read TGTGCCAGCCAGCCATTTCGATCCAACTATGGCTACACCTTC. This codes for CASQPFRSNYGYTF.

The chain employs TRBV5-1 and TRBJ2-1, with 16 bases fitting TRBD2. CDR1 and CDR2 from the germline V gene are SGHRS and YFSETQ. V shed 3 bases and J 9 bases; nucleotides not matched to a gene: 6. This CDR3 contains 16 residues. The CDR3 sequence: CASSWGLAGGPVEQFF. CDR3 nucleotides: TGCGCCAGCAGCTGGGGACTAGCGGGGGGGCCGGTTGAGCAGTTCTTC. The full variable domain, its missing parts supplied by reference TRBV5-1 and TRBJ2-1, is KAGVTQTPRYLIKTRGQQVTLSCSPISGHRSVSWYQQTPGQGLQFLFEYFSETQRNKGNFPGRFSGRQFSNSRSEMNVSTLELGDSALYLCASSWGLAGGPVEQFFGPGTRLTVL.

CDR3 in amino acids: CASSQTQGRQNEQFF. DNA of the CDR3: TGCGCCAGCAGCCAGACACAAGGGCGTCAAAATGAGCAGTTCTTC. The chain has TRBV4-1 and TRBJ2-1; no firm D call. Germline V lookup: CDR1 MGHRA, CDR2 YSYEKL. The CDR3 loop spans 15 amino acids. Deletions cut 3 bases from V and 7 bases from J, with 16 bases between.

This clonotype was counted only a few times. V usage is TRBV20-1 and J usage is TRBJ1-6; no definite D call. Germline CDR1 is DFQATT and CDR2 is SNEGSKA (reference sequence). This CDR3 region has 12 residues. V lost 6 bases, J lost 10 bases, and 13 bases lay in between. The DNA of the CDR3 is TGCAGTGCCCAGCTTATGGGCTCACCCCTCCACTTT. It specifies CSAQLMGSPLHF.

This clonotype has more than one count but fewer than ten. This chain joins TRBV10-3 and TRBJ2-5; D is unresolved. Germline-derived CDR1 and CDR2 are ENHRY and SYGVKD. V gave up 3 bases and J gave up 0 bases, with 11 bases separating them. The CDR3 runs 15 residues. The CDR3 bases are TGTGCCATCAGTGAACTGGTGGCTAACCAAGAGACCCAGTACTTC. Translated: CAISELVANQETQYF.

The chain couples TRBV6-1 to TRBJ2-1; possible D gene TRBD2, 5 bases. This CDR3 is built from 12 residues. Germline CDR1 reads MNHNS; CDR2 reads SASEGT. V was cut by 2 bases and J by 9 bases, with 8 bases left in between. The CDR3 protein is CASSESGSEQFF. For the CDR3, the DNA is TGTGCCAGCAGTGAAAGCGGTAGTGAGCAGTTCTTC.

There are many counts of this clonotype. J is TRBJ1-5 and V is TRBV30; no clear D gene. In germline, CDR1 is GTSNPN, CDR2 SVGIG (reference sequence). Trimming removed 0 bases at V and 4 bases at J, with 7 bases between. This CDR3 comprises 13 residues. The CDR3 DNA is TGTGCCTGGAGTGTACGCGGGAATCAGCCCCAGCATTTT. It codes for CAWSVRGNQPQHF.

This clonotype was found many times. The chain employs TRBV28 and TRBJ1-1, with 9 bases lining up with TRBD1. Looked up from germline, CDR1 is MDHEN and CDR2 is SYDVKM. V lost 3 bases to trimming and J lost 2 bases; unmatched junction nucleotides: 7. The CDR3 length is 16 residues. CDR3 region: CASSFYHRGRNTEAFF. The CDR3 DNA is TGTGCCAGCAGTTTTTATCACAGGGGGCGTAACACTGAAGCTTTCTTT.

There are many counts of this clonotype. The CDR3 sequence: CASSGQRTSNSPLHF. The CDR3 DNA sequence: TGTGCCAGCAGTGGACAGAGAACCTCTAATTCACCCCTCCACTTT. The rearrangement uses TRBV2 and TRBJ1-6; a possible D gene is TRBD1 (5 bases). The V gene's germline CDR1 is SNHLY and CDR2 FYNNEI. The CDR3 has 15 residues. Trimming cost V 4 bases and J 6 bases, with 13 bases left between them.

This clonotype was seen a handful of times. The rearrangement uses TRBV5-6 and TRBJ1-2; D not resolved. Per the germline V gene, CDR1 is SGHDT and CDR2 is YYEEEE. The V and J ends lost 10 bases and 1 base respectively, with 17 bases between them. The CDR3 covers 14 residues. The CDR3 region is CASLWAGFNYGYTF. For the CDR3, the DNA is TGTGCCTCTCTATGGGCTGGATTTAACTATGGCTACACCTTC.

J is TRBJ2-7 and V is TRBV3-1; TRBD1 aligns across 7 bases. With 4 bases clipped from V and 0 bases from J, the junction kept 3 bases outside the gene matches. CDR1 and CDR2 from the germline V gene are LGHDT and YNNKEL (reference sequence). The CDR3 sequence is 14 residues long. CDR3 sequence: CASSRTGPSYEQYF. The CDR3 DNA reads as TGTGCCAGCAGCCGGACAGGACCCTCCTACGAGCAGTACTTC.

V is TRBV13 and J is TRBJ1-1; D remains unclear. The CDR3 has 16 amino acids. Germline V gene lookup returns CDR1 PRHDT and CDR2 FYEKMQ (reference sequence). V shed 4 bases and J shed 1 base, with 16 bases lying between them. The CDR3 coding sequence is TGTGCCAGCAGCTCATCGACCGAGACGGGGAACACTGAAGCTTTCTTT. This encodes CASSSSTETGNTEAFF.

There are many counts of this clonotype. This chain joins TRBV20-1 and TRBJ2-7; TRBD2 aligns across 7 bases. Germline V gene data show CDR1 as DFQATT and CDR2 as SNEGSKA (reference sequence). Losses at the gene ends were 4 bases for V and 4 bases for J; bases not matched to a gene: 10. This CDR3 spans 14 amino acids. Written as DNA, the CDR3 is TGCAGTGCTAAATCCGTATCGGGGGGATACGAGCAGTACTTC. Translation gives CSAKSVSGGYEQYF.

This clonotype was counted many times. The rearrangement joins TRBV12-3 or TRBV12-4 to TRBJ1-5; 8 nucleotides line up with TRBD1. With V trimmed by 5 bases and J by 6 bases, 3 bases remained unmatched. The CDR3 runs 13 residues. CDR3 nucleotides: TGTGCCAGCAGTAACAGGGGGGGTCAGCCCCAGCATTTT. Translation gives CASSNRGGQPQHF.

Many counts were recorded for this clonotype. The chain carries TRBV5-1 and TRBJ2-1; TRBD1 is a possible D gene (5 bases). Germline CDR1 and CDR2: SGHRS and YFSETQ. V lost 5 bases, J lost 2 bases, and 5 bases lay in between. This CDR3 region has 12 residues. The CDR3: CASRDTYNEQFF. The CDR3 coding sequence is TGCGCCAGCAGGGACACCTACAATGAGCAGTTCTTC.

This clonotype was recorded many times. V usage is TRBV28 and J usage is TRBJ1-5, with 8 bases fitting TRBD1. This CDR3 comprises 14 residues. Germline V gene sequence: CDR1 MDHEN, CDR2 SYDVKM. The J segment lost 5 bases and the V segment lost 4 bases, leaving 4 bases of the junction unmatched. The CDR3 region is CASSSPTGDQPQHF. CDR3 sequence (DNA): TGTGCCAGCAGTTCCCCGACAGGGGATCAGCCCCAGCATTTT. Using reference TRBV28 and TRBJ1-5 for the parts outside the CDR3, the full variable domain is DVKVTQSSRYLVKRTGEKVFLECVQDMDHENMFWYRQDPGLGLRLIYFSYDVKMKEKGDIPEGYSVSREKKERFSLILESASTNQTSMYLCASSSPTGDQPQHFGDGTRLSIL.